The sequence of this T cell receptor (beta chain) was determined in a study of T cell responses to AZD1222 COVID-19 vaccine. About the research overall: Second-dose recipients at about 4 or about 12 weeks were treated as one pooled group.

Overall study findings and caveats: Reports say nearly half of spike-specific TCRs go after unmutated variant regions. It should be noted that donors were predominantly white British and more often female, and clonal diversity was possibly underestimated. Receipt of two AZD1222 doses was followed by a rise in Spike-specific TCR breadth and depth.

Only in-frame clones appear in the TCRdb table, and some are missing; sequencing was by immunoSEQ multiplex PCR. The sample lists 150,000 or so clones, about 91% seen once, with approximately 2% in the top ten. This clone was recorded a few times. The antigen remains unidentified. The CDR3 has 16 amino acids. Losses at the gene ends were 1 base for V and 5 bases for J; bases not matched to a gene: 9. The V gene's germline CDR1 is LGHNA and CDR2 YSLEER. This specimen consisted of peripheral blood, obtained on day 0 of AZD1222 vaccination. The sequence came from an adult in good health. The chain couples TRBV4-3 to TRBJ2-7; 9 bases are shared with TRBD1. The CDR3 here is CASSQGLGTGSHEQYF. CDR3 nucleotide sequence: TGCGCCAGCAGCCAAGGGCTTGGGACAGGGTCCCACGAGCAGTACTTC.